This section outlines one TCR beta chain sequence together with its context. The data stem from a study of blood T cell repertoires in COVID-19. At the level of the study: Whether acute or convalescent, the COVID-19 samples came from the United States, Italy and Spain.

J lost 2 bases, V lost 4 bases, and 10 bases had no gene match. The length of the CDR3 is 17 residues. CDR1 SGHDT and CDR2 YYEEEE come from the germline V gene. Produced via immunoSEQ multiplex PCR; TCRdb's table is partial and in-frame only. The sample lists a few hundred thousand clones, around 88% occurring once. The chain employs TRBV5-6 and TRBJ2-1, with TRBD1 matching over 9 bases. The sequence was obtained from a woman between 35 and 50 years old with acute COVID-19. The source material was PBMCs or T cells enriched from blood (not recorded which). The CDR3 region is CASSPLGQGQAYNEQFF. The CDR3 DNA follows: TGTGCCAGCAGCCCTTTGGGACAGGGACAAGCCTACAATGAGCAGTTCTTC.